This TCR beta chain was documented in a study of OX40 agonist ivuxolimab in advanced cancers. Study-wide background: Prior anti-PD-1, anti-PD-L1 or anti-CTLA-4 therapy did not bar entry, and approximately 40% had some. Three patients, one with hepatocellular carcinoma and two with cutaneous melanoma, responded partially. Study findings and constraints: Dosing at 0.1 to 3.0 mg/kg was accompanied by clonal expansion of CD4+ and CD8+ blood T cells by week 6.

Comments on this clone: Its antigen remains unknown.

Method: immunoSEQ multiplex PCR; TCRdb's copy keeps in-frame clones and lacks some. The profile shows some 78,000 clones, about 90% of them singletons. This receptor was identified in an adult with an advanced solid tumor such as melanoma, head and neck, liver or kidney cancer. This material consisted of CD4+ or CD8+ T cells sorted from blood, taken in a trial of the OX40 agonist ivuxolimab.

The CDR3 loop reads CASSEWERQVRIEQYF. DNA of the CDR3: TGCGCCAGCAGTGAGTGGGAGCGGCAGGTTCGGATCGAGCAGTATTTT. The genes are TRBV10-1 and TRBJ2-3, with a tentative D call TRBD2 (5 bases). CDR3 size: 16 residues. CDR1 is WNHNN, CDR2 SYGVQD, per germline (reference sequence). Trimming removed 1 base from V and 11 bases from J, with 22 bases in between.